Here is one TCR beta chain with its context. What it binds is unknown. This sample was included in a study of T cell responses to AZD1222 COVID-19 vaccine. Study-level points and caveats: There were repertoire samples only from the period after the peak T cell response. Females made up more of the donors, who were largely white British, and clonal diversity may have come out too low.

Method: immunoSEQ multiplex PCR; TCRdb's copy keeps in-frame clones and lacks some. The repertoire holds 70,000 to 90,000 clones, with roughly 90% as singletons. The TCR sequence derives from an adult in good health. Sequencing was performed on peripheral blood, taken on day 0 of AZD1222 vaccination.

The CDR3 reads CASSQVGGDYGYTF. The CDR3 nucleotides are TGTGCCAGCAGCCAAGTAGGGGGCGACTATGGCTACACCTTC. This chain links TRBV3-1 (or the pseudogene TRBV3-2) with TRBJ1-2; TRBD1 aligns across 7 bases. The V gene end was trimmed by 1 base and the J gene end by 3 bases; junction bases not matched to a gene: 2. The CDR3 has 14 amino acids. Germline CDR1 LGHDT, CDR2 YNNKEL (reference sequence).